This T cell receptor (beta chain) was profiled in a study of blood T cell repertoires in COVID-19. The table came from immunoSEQ multiplex PCR; TCRdb's copy has only in-frame clones and leaves some out. Among approximately 300,000 clones listed, 80% to 90% were seen once. The CDR3 has 14 residues. V was trimmed by 2 bases and J by 6 bases, leaving 13 bases between them. From germline, CDR1 is ENHRY and CDR2 SYGVKD. The sequenced sample was PBMCs or T cells enriched from blood (not recorded which). The J gene is TRBJ1-2, the V gene TRBV10-3; D gene ambiguous. This sequence was found in a woman under 40 who had recovered from COVID-19. The CDR3 sequence is CAISEDNTMHGYTF. CDR3 in DNA: TGTGCCATCAGTGAGGACAATACGATGCATGGCTACACCTTC.